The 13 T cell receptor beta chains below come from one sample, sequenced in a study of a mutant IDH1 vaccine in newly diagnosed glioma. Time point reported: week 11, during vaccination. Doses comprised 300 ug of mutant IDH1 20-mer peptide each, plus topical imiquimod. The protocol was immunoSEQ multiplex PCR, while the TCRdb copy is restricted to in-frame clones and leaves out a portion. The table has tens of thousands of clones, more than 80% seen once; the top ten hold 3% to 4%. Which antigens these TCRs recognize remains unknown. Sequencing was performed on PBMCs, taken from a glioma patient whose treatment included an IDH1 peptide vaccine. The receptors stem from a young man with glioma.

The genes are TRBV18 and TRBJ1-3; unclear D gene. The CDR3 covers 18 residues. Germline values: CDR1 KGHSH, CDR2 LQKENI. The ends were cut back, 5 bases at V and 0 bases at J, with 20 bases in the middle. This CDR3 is CASSSRGQDLPSGNTIYF. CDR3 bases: TGTGCCAGCTCATCGCGAGGCCAGGATCTCCCCTCTGGAAACACCATATATTTT.

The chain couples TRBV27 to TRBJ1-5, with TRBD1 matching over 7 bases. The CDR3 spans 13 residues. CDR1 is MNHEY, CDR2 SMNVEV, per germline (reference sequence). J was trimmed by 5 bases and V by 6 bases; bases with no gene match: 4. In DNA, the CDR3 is TGTGCCAGCAGCACCGACAGGGATCAGCCCCAGCATTTT. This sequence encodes CASSTDRDQPQHF.

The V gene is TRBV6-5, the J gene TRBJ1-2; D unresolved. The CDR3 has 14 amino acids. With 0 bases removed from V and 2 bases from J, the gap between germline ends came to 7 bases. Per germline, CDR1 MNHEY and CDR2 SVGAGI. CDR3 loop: CASSYSRVNYGYTF. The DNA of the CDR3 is TGTGCCAGCAGTTACTCCCGGGTCAACTATGGCTACACCTTC.

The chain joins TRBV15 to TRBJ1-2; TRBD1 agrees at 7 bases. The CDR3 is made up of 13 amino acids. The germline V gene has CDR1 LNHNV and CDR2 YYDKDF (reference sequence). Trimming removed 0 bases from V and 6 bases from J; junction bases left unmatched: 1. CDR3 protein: CATSRDRGDGYTF. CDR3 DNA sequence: TGTGCCACCAGCAGAGACAGGGGGGATGGCTACACCTTC.

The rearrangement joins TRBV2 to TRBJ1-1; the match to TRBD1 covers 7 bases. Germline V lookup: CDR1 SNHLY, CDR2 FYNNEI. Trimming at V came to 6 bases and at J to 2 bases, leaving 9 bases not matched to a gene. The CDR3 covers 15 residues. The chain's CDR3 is CASSKNGQANTEAFF. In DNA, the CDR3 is TGTGCCAGCAGCAAGAATGGACAGGCTAACACTGAAGCTTTCTTT.

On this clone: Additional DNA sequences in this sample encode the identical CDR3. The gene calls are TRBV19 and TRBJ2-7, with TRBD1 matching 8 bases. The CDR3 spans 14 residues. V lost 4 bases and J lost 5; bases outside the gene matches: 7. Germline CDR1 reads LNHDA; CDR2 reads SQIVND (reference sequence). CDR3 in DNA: TGTGCCAGTAGTAACCAGGGGGCGCGCCACGAGCAGTACTTC. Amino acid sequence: CASSNQGARHEQYF.

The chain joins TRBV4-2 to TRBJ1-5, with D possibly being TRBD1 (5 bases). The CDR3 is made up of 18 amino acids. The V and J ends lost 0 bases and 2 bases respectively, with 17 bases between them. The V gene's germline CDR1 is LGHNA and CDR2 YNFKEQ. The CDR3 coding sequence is TGTGCCAGCAGCCAAGAGATCGTTCAGGGCGGTGGCAATCAGCCCCAGCATTTT. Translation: CASSQEIVQGGGNQPQHF.

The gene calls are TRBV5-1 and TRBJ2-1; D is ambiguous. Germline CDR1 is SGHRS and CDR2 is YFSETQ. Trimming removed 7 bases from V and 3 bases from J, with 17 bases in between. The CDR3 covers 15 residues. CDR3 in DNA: TGCGCCAGCTATCCAGCGCACGGAAGCTACAATGAGCAGTTCTTC. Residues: CASYPAHGSYNEQFF.

The DNA for the CDR3 is TGTGCCAGTAGTGAAAGAGCGGGGGGCAAAGAGACCCAGTACTTC. Translating gives CASSERAGGKETQYF. The V gene is TRBV19, the J gene TRBJ2-5, with TRBD2 identical over 9 bases. The CDR3 length is 15 residues. J lost 3 bases, V lost 5 bases, and 7 bases had no gene match. The germline V gene encodes CDR1 LNHDA and CDR2 SQIVND (reference sequence). Filled out from reference TRBV19 and TRBJ2-5, the complete variable domain reads DGGITQSPKYLFRKEGQNVTLSCEQNLNHDAMYWYRQDPGQGLRLIYYSQIVNDFQKGDIAEGYSVSREKKESFPLTVTSAQKNPTAFYLCASSERAGGKETQYFGPGTRLLVL.

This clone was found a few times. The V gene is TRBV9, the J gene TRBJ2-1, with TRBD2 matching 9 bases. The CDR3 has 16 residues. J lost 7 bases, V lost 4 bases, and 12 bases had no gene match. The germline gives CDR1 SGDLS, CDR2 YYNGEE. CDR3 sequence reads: CASSSGGGRAGNEQFF. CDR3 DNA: TGTGCCAGCAGCTCCGGGGGCGGGAGGGCCGGGAATGAGCAGTTCTTC.

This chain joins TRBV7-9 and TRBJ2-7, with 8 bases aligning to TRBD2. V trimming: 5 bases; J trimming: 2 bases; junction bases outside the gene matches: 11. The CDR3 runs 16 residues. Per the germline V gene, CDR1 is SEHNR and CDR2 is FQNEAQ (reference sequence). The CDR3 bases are TGTGCCAGCAGCCCGGACCGTCTAGCGGGCCCCTACGAGCAGTACTTC. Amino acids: CASSPDRLAGPYEQYF.

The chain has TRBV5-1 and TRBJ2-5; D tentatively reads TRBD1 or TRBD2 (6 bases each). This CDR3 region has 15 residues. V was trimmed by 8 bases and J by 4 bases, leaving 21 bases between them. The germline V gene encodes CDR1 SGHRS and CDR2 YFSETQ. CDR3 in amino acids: CASARTGAGRETQYF. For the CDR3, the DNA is TGCGCCAGTGCCCGGACGGGGGCCGGGAGAGAGACCCAGTACTTC.

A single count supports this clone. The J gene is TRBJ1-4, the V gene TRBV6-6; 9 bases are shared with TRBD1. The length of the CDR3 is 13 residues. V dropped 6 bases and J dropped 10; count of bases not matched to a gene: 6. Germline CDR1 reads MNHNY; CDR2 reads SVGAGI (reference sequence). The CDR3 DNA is TGTGCCAGCAGAACAGGGGGCCTTGGAAAACTGTTTTTT. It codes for CASRTGGLGKLFF.